This TCR beta chain originates from a study of T cell responses to AZD1222 COVID-19 vaccine. The CDR3 has 15 amino acids. The junction had 4 bases not matched to a gene; V was cut back by 3 bases and J by 3 bases. Germline V CDR1 and CDR2: SGDLS, YYNGEE. TCRdb's table, derived via immunoSEQ multiplex PCR, lists solely in-frame clones and lacks some. The table lists about 160,000 clones, roughly 90% of them singletons. The TCR comes from an adult who received the AZD1222 COVID-19 vaccine. The sequencing here drew on peripheral blood, taken 28 days after the second AZD1222 dose. The chain recombines TRBV9 with TRBJ2-2; 8 positions match TRBD1. The CDR3 is CASSARGQDTGELFF. CDR3 in DNA: TGTGCCAGCAGCGCCAGGGGGCAGGACACCGGGGAGCTGTTTTTT.